This entry concerns a single T cell receptor beta chain. Per the authors' pipeline: From reference gene primer amplification, estimates of nucleated cell counts were derived. Some clones are missing from TCRdb's copy, which holds only in-frame ones; the method was immunoSEQ multiplex PCR. That table supplies the V and J calls and clone size; D and trimming were determined from the DNA. This repertoire shows approximately 230,000 clones, roughly 87% found once; its top ten account for roughly 6%. This sample stems from a study of blood T cell repertoires in COVID-19. Whole-study context: Sites across the United States, Italy and Spain contributed samples from acute and convalescent COVID-19.

The V gene's germline CDR1 is DFQATT and CDR2 SNEGSKA (reference sequence). J lost 7 bases, V lost 3 bases, and 5 bases had no gene match. CDR3 size: 12 residues. The study drew participants aged 18 to 89 years from about two dozen US areas. Clinical history as reported by participants underpinned cohort assignment. The specimen was PBMCs or T cells enriched from blood (not recorded which). V and J are TRBV20-1 and TRBJ1-2; 7 bases map to TRBD1. This TCR derives from a woman under 40 with acute COVID-19. Here the CDR3 DNA reads TGCAGTGCTAGTGGCAGGGGGGCTGGCTACACCTTC. Protein: CSASGRGAGYTF.